This T cell receptor (beta chain) was captured by sequencing in a study of long-term antiretroviral therapy in people with HIV. The authors ran the immunoSEQ assay, v3.0, at survey level. Assay used: immunoSEQ multiplex PCR; TCRdb lists only in-frame clones, some missing. Of 6,500 to 8,500 clones listed, over 60% are singletons. V lost 5 bases and J lost 5, with 12 bases in between. The CDR3 runs to 13 residues. CDR1 is SEHNR, CDR2 FQNEAQ, per germline (reference sequence). This chain joins TRBV7-9 and TRBJ1-1; D is unresolved. The TCR comes from a man aged 35 to 55 with HIV. This specimen consisted of unsorted PBMCs, obtained 0.9 years before starting antiretroviral therapy. The chain's CDR3 is CASSDPWGTEAFF. CDR3 bases: TGTGCCAGCAGCGATCCCTGGGGTACTGAAGCTTTCTTT.